What follows are 10 T cell receptor beta chains derived from one specimen sequenced in a study of cytomegalovirus exposure and HLA in healthy donors. Both 60 Vbeta primers and 13 Jbeta primers went into the PCR. Assay: immunoSEQ multiplex PCR; the TCRdb copy retains only in-frame clones and omits some. The sample records approximately 97,000 clones, 75% to 80% being singletons. Sequenced input: PBMCs. These receptors were collected from a male donor in good health and CMV-seropositive.

With regard to this clone: The germline gene is not matched at one end of the junction; a read error may be the cause. This sequence joins TRBV6-1 and TRBJ2-3; a weak D match, TRBD2 (6 bases). Germline loops: CDR1 MNHNS, CDR2 SASEGT. This CDR3 region has 15 residues. The CDR3, as DNA: TGTGCCGGCAGTGAGGGACGGGGGTTTACAGATACGCAGTATTTT. This codes for CAGSEGRGFTDTQYF.

The table lists this clone with a count of one. The chain joins TRBV5-1 to TRBJ1-2; a weak D match, TRBD1 (5 bases). V was clipped by 4 bases and J by 7 bases, with 14 bases between them. The length of the CDR3 is 13 residues. Germline V lookup: CDR1 SGHRS, CDR2 YFSETQ. CDR3 nucleotide sequence: TGCGCCAGCAGCCTGGGGGAGACGAGTGGCTACACCTTC. Translation gives CASSLGETSGYTF. Full variable domain (rest looked up from reference TRBV5-1 and TRBJ1-2): KAGVTQTPRYLIKTRGQQVTLSCSPISGHRSVSWYQQTPGQGLQFLFEYFSETQRNKGNFPGRFSGRQFSNSRSEMNVSTLELGDSALYLCASSLGETSGYTFGSGTRLTVV.

The rearrangement uses TRBV6-5 and TRBJ2-3; no clear D gene. V was cut by 9 bases and J by 5 bases, with 9 bases left in between. Per the germline V gene, CDR1 is MNHEY and CDR2 is SVGAGI. The CDR3 has 11 amino acids. CDR3 DNA sequence: TGTGCCAGGAAGAGAGGAGATACGCAGTATTTT. Translated, it gives CARKRGDTQYF.

The chain combines TRBV19 with TRBJ1-1, with 8 bases that match TRBD1. The V gene end was trimmed by 5 bases and the J gene end by 1 base; junction bases not matched to a gene: 6. This CDR3 comprises 15 residues. The germline V gene encodes CDR1 LNHDA and CDR2 SQIVND (reference sequence). CDR3 DNA sequence: TGTGCCAGTAGTGGGCCAGGGGGCAAGAACACTGAAGCTTTCTTT. It is translated as CASSGPGGKNTEAFF.

The chain is built from TRBV18 and TRBJ2-5, with TRBD1 as a possible D gene (5 bases). CDR1 and CDR2 (germline): KGHSH, LQKENI. Trimming cost V 5 bases and J 5 bases, with 12 bases left between them. The CDR3 is made up of 13 amino acids. The CDR3 nucleotides read TGTGCCAGCTCAGGCAGGGTTTCGGAGACCCAGTACTTC. This codes for CASSGRVSETQYF.

V and J are TRBV7-9 and TRBJ1-3, with TRBD1 matching over 10 bases. CDR3 length equals 16 residues. Germline CDR1 reads SEHNR; CDR2 reads FQNEAQ (reference sequence). The ends lost 3 bases at V and 2 bases at J; junction bases unmatched: 4. CDR3 coding DNA: TGTGCCAGCAGCTTCCCGGGACAGGGGCCTGGAAACACCATATATTTT. Amino acid sequence: CASSFPGQGPGNTIYF.

The gene calls are TRBV2 and TRBJ2-3, with no clear D. V gave up 1 base and J gave up 1 base, with 3 bases separating them. Germline V gene sequence: CDR1 SNHLY, CDR2 FYNNEI. This CDR3 contains 13 residues. As DNA, the CDR3 is TGTGCCAGCAGTGAAGGAGGCACAGATACGCAGTATTTT. This encodes CASSEGGTDTQYF.

The chain has TRBV11-2 and TRBJ1-5, with D possibly TRBD1 on 5 matching bases. The V gene's germline CDR1 is SGHAT and CDR2 FQNNGV. The ends were cut back, 5 bases at V and 6 bases at J, with 8 bases in the middle. The CDR3 runs to 12 residues. CDR3 sequence: CASSRGGQPQHF. The CDR3 DNA follows: TGTGCCAGCAGCCGGGGGGGTCAGCCCCAGCATTTT.

J is TRBJ2-7 and V is TRBV5-1, with TRBD2 identical over 8 bases. CDR3 length: 15 residues. CDR1 SGHRS and CDR2 YFSETQ come from the germline V gene. V lost 5 bases and J lost 7; bases outside the gene matches: 14. DNA for the CDR3: TGCGCCAGCAGTTCGGCCGCGGGGGGTGCTACAGAGCAGTACTTC. Its protein is CASSSAAGGATEQYF.

The V and J genes are TRBV6-1 and TRBJ2-1; D might be TRBD2 (6 bases). This CDR3 is built from 15 residues. The V gene lost 2 bases and the J gene lost 4 bases, with 12 bases spanning the gap. Germline assignment: CDR1 MNHNS and CDR2 SASEGT. As DNA, the CDR3 is TGTGCCAGCAGTGAATTGCCGGGACTTTACAATGAGCAGTTCTTC. The encoded protein is CASSELPGLYNEQFF.